The T cell receptor (beta chain) under discussion was sequenced for a study of STAT5B mutations in CD4+ large granular lymphocyte leukemia. With 4 bases clipped from V and 7 bases from J, the junction kept 5 bases outside the gene matches. Germline-derived CDR1 and CDR2 are SGHRS and YFSETQ. The CDR3 has 14 amino acids. The study's findings and limits: Less than 30% of private leukemic clonotypes occurred rarely in other patients' non-leukemic repertoires. TRBV06-family usage was enriched in top patient clones (8/27) versus controls (2/35).

This clone was observed a handful of times. Its antigen is not known. The survey-level immunoSEQ assay was used. This table comes from immunoSEQ multiplex PCR, and its TCRdb copy is limited to in-frame clones, with some not included. The sample lists 23,000 or so clones, about 70% occurring once. The sequence was collected from a human donor in good health. Sequencing was performed on CD4+ T cells from blood buffy coats. The chain couples TRBV5-1 to TRBJ1-4; TRBD1 matches 9 bases. The CDR3 DNA reads TGCGCCAGCAGCACGACAGGGGGAAGTGAAAAACTGTTTTTT. It is translated as CASSTTGGSEKLFF.